Listed here are 17 T cell receptor beta chains from one sample, sequenced in a study of OX40 agonist ivuxolimab in advanced cancers. Here immunoSEQ multiplex PCR was the method, and the copy in TCRdb shows in-frame clones only, minus some. The sample consists of roughly 95,000 clones, approximately 84% of them appearing once. Sample: CD4+ or CD8+ T cells sorted from blood, taken in a trial of the OX40 agonist ivuxolimab. All receptors derive from an adult with an advanced solid tumor such as melanoma, head and neck, liver or kidney cancer.

This chain uses TRBV7-6 with TRBJ1-1; D is unclear. The CDR3 runs 14 residues. Trimming left V 1 base short and J 0 bases short, with 6 bases between. The germline V gene has CDR1 SGHVS and CDR2 FNYEAQ. The CDR3 here is CASSLGHLNTEAFF. The CDR3 DNA reads as TGTGCCAGCAGCTTAGGGCATCTGAACACTGAAGCTTTCTTT.

The chain recombines TRBV5-1 with TRBJ2-2; D unclear. The length of the CDR3 is 13 residues. Trimming shortened V by 4 bases and J by 7 bases, and 11 bases separated the two germline ends. The germline gives CDR1 SGHRS, CDR2 YFSETQ. CDR3 in amino acids: CASSPRVDGELFF. The CDR3 coding sequence is TGCGCCAGCAGCCCAAGGGTGGACGGGGAGCTGTTTTTT.

V is TRBV2 and J is TRBJ2-1; no clear D gene. Germline V gives CDR1 SNHLY, CDR2 FYNNEI. With 0 bases removed from V and 6 bases from J, the gap between germline ends came to 6 bases. The CDR3 length is 13 residues. The CDR3 region is CASSEALFNEQFF. The CDR3 DNA is TGTGCCAGCAGTGAAGCGCTCTTCAATGAGCAGTTCTTC.

The gene calls are TRBV30 and TRBJ2-2; D gene unclear. V lost 0 bases and J 7 bases, leaving 9 bases between the germline ends. The CDR3 sequence is 13 residues long. Per the germline V gene, CDR1 is GTSNPN and CDR2 is SVGIG (reference sequence). CDR3 nucleotide sequence: TGTGCCTGGAGTGTACGGCTGGTCGGGGAGCTGTTTTTT. Protein product: CAWSVRLVGELFF.

The V and J genes are TRBV27 and TRBJ1-1, with TRBD1 as a possible D gene (5 bases). The CDR3 is made up of 15 amino acids. Germline CDR1 MNHEY, CDR2 SMNVEV (reference sequence). V was cut by 5 bases and J by 5 bases, with 18 bases left in between. The CDR3 coding sequence is TGTGCCAGCAGTGCCCTGGGGGGGGGAGAGACTGAAGCTTTCTTT. It codes for CASSALGGGETEAFF.

The rearrangement joins TRBV12-5 to TRBJ1-4; weak D call: TRBD1 (5 bases). V lost 1 base and J 8 bases, leaving 20 bases between the germline ends. CDR1 is LGHNT, CDR2 FRNRAP, per germline. The CDR3 runs 17 residues. The CDR3 protein is CASGLDRGTLGREKLFF. The DNA for the CDR3 is TGTGCTAGTGGTTTGGACCGTGGGACCTTAGGGAGGGAAAAACTGTTTTTT.

The chain uses TRBV13 and TRBJ2-5, with D perhaps matching TRBD2 (5 bases). Germline CDR1 reads PRHDT; CDR2 reads FYEKMQ (reference sequence). Trimming left V 0 bases short and J 1 base short, with 9 bases between. The CDR3 has 15 amino acids. CDR3 protein: CASSLGGGFQETQYF. In DNA form, the CDR3 reads TGTGCCAGCAGCTTAGGCGGAGGTTTCCAAGAGACCCAGTACTTC.

The chain employs TRBV2 and TRBJ1-5; D unresolved. Trimming removed 5 bases at V and 4 bases at J, with 9 bases between. Germline V CDR1 and CDR2: SNHLY, FYNNEI. This CDR3 is 13 amino acids long. CDR3: CASSKGLNQPQHF. CDR3 coding DNA: TGTGCCAGCAGTAAGGGTCTGAATCAGCCCCAGCATTTT. Variable domain in full (rest from reference TRBV2 and TRBJ1-5): EPEVTQTPSHQVTQMGQEVILRCVPISNHLYFYWYRQILGQKVEFLVSFYNNEISEKSEIFDDQFSVERPDGSNFTLKIRSTKLEDSAMYFCASSKGLNQPQHFGDGTRLSIL.

V is TRBV29-1 and J is TRBJ1-1; no firm D call. The length of the CDR3 is 10 residues. V was shortened by 4 bases and J by 8 bases, with 8 bases between the two germline ends. In germline, CDR1 is SQVTM, CDR2 ANQGSEA. The CDR3 DNA follows: TGCAGCGTTGGGGCTCTCGAAGCTTTCTTT. It specifies CSVGALEAFF.

CDR3 bases: TGTGCCAGCTCCCCCGGGACAGGGAAAGGCGAGCAGTACTTC. Amino acids: CASSPGTGKGEQYF. The rearrangement joins TRBV18 to TRBJ2-7; 9 nucleotides align to TRBD1. J gave up 6 bases and V 6 bases, and 9 bases lay outside the gene matches. CDR1 is KGHSH, CDR2 LQKENI, per germline. The CDR3 has 14 residues.

CDR3 in amino acids: CASSPRRTGGGSGANVLTF. The CDR3 nucleotides are TGTGCCAGCTCACCAAGGCGGACAGGGGGCGGCTCTGGGGCCAACGTCCTGACTTTC. The chain joins TRBV18 to TRBJ2-6, with 11 bases that match TRBD1. The germline V gene encodes CDR1 KGHSH and CDR2 LQKENI. The CDR3 has 19 residues. V was clipped by 2 bases and J by 0 bases; unmatched bases: 6.

The chain recombines TRBV5-4 with TRBJ2-7; 10 bases line up with TRBD2. Germline V gives CDR1 SGHNT, CDR2 YYREEE (reference sequence). V lost 5 bases to trimming and J lost 3 bases; unmatched junction nucleotides: 8. This CDR3 comprises 15 residues. The CDR3 sequence is CASSQASGRGYEQYF. CDR3 in DNA: TGTGCCAGCAGTCAAGCTAGCGGGAGAGGCTACGAGCAGTACTTC.

V is TRBV29-1 and J is TRBJ1-5, with a weak D call TRBD1 (5 bases). Germline CDR1 reads SQVTM; CDR2 reads ANQGSEA. Trimming pared 4 bases from V and 7 bases from J, leaving 11 bases between. There are 12 residues in the CDR3. This chain's CDR3 is CSVGGEGQPQHF. The CDR3 DNA reads TGCAGCGTTGGAGGGGAGGGACAGCCCCAGCATTTT.

The rearrangement links TRBV18 to TRBJ2-3; D is uncertain. Germline V gene data show CDR1 as KGHSH and CDR2 as LQKENI. The CDR3 sequence is 14 residues long. Trimming cost V 3 bases and J 2 bases, with 9 bases left between them. CDR3 in DNA: TGTGCCAGCTCACCCGGCTCCCCCACAGATACGCAGTATTTT. Amino acids: CASSPGSPTDTQYF.

The chain recombines TRBV2 with TRBJ2-7, with 13 bases that match TRBD2. Losses at the gene ends were 4 bases for V and 10 bases for J; bases not matched to a gene: 7. The CDR3 has 14 amino acids. Germline CDR1 is SNHLY and CDR2 is FYNNEI. CDR3 in DNA: TGTGCCAGCAGTGGGCAGACTAGCGGGAGGCGCCAGTACTTC. Protein: CASSGQTSGRRQYF.

CDR3 region: CASSYSDQSASQHF. The CDR3 nucleotides read TGTGCCAGCAGTTACTCGGACCAATCCGCATCCCAGCATTTT. The chain joins TRBV6-5 to TRBJ1-5; D remains ambiguous. Trimming took 0 bases from V and 11 from J, leaving 14 bases between them. Germline V gene lookup returns CDR1 MNHEY and CDR2 SVGAGI. This CDR3 is 14 amino acids long.

The V call is TRBV11-2, the J call TRBJ2-3; the match to TRBD1 covers 11 bases. This CDR3 contains 15 residues. The ends lost 0 bases at V and 9 bases at J; junction bases unmatched: 5. The germline gives CDR1 SGHAT, CDR2 FQNNGV. The DNA of the CDR3 is TGTGCCAGCAGCTTAGATGCGGGACAGGGGGGGACGCAGTATTTT. Amino acid sequence: CASSLDAGQGGTQYF.